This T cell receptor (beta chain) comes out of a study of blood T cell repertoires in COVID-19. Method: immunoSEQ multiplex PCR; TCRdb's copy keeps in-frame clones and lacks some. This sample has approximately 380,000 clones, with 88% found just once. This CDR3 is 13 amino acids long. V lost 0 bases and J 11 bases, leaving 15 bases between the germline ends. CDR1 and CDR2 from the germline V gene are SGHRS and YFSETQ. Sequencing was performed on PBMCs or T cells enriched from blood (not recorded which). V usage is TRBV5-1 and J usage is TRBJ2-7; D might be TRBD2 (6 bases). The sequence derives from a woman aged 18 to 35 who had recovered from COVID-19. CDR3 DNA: TGCGCCAGCAGCTTGGAAGGCGGGAATAGGAAGTACTTC. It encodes CASSLEGGNRKYF.